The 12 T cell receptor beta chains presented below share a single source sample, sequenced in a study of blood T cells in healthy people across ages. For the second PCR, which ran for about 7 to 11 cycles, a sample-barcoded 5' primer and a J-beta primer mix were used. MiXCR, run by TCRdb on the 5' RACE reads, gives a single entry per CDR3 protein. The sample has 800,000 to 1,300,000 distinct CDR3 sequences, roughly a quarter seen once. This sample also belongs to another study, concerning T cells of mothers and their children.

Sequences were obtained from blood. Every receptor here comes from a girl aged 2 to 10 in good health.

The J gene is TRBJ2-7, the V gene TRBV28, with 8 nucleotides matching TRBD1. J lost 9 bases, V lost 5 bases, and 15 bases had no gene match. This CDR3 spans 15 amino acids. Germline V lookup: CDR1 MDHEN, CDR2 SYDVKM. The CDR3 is CASSDRQGMVDGQYF. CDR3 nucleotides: TGTGCCAGCAGTGACCGACAGGGGATGGTAGACGGGCAGTACTTC.

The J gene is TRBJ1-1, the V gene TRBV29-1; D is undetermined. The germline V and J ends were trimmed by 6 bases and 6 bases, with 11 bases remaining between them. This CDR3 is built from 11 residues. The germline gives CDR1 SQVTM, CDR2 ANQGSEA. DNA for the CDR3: TGCAGCGTCGGTGGAGGGCCTGAAGCTTTCTTT. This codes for CSVGGGPEAFF.

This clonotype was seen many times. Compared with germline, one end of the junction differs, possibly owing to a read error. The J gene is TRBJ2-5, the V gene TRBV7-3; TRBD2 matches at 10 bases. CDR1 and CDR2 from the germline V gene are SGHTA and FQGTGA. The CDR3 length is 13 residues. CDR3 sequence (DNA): TGCGCCAGCAGCCTGACTAGCGGGGAGACCCAGTACTTC. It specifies CASSLTSGETQYF.

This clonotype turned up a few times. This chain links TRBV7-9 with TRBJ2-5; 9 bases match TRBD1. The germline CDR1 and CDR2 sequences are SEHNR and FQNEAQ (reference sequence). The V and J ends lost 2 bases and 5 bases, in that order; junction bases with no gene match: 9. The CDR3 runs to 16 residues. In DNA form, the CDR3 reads TGTGCCAGCAGCTTACTAAGCCCCGGACAGGGGGAGACCCAGTACTTC. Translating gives CASSLLSPGQGETQYF.

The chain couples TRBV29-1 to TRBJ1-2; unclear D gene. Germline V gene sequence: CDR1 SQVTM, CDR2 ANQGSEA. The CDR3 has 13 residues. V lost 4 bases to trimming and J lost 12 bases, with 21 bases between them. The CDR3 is CSVAGQSGRTHTF. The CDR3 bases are TGCAGCGTTGCCGGGCAGTCGGGTCGCACGCACACCTTC.

CDR3 DNA: TGTGCCAGCAGCGTATTTAGCTCTGGGGCCAACGTCCTGACTTTC. Amino acids: CASSVFSSGANVLTF. This sequence joins TRBV9 and TRBJ2-6; D is unclear. CDR1 and CDR2 from the germline V gene are SGDLS and YYNGEE. Trimming removed 1 base from V and 0 bases from J, with 5 bases in between. This CDR3 contains 15 residues.

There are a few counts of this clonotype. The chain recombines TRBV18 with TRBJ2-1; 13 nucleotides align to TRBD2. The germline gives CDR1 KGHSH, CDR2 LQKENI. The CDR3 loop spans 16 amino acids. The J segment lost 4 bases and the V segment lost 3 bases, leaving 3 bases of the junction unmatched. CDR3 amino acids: CASSPGTSGIYNEQFF. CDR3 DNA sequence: TGTGCCAGCTCACCTGGGACTAGCGGGATTTACAATGAGCAGTTCTTC.

CDR3 amino acids: CASSYSSRGAGYEQYF. In nucleotides, the CDR3 is TGTGCCAGCAGTTACTCGAGTAGGGGGGCGGGCTACGAGCAGTACTTC. The rearrangement joins TRBV6-6 to TRBJ2-7; D may match TRBD1 or TRBD2 (6 bases each). The CDR3 covers 16 residues. The ends were cut back, 0 bases at V and 3 bases at J, with 15 bases in the middle. Per the germline V gene, CDR1 is MNHNY and CDR2 is SVGAGI (reference sequence).

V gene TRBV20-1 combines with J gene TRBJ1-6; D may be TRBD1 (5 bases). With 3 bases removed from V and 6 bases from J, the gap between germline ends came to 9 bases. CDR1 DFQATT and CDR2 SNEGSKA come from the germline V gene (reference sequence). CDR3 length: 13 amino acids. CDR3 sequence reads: CSARRGANSPLHF. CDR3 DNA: TGCAGTGCTAGGCGAGGGGCTAATTCACCCCTCCACTTT.

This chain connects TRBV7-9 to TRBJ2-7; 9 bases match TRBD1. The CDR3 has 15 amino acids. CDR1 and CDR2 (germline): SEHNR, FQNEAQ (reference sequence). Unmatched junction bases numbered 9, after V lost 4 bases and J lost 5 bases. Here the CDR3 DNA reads TGTGCCAGCAGCTGCTACGGGACAGGGTGCCACGAGCAGTACTTC. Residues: CASSCYGTGCHEQYF.

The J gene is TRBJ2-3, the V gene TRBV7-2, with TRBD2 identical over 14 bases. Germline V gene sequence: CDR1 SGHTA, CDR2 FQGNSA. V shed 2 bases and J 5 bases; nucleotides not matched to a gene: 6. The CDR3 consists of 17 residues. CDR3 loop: CASSLRGTSGGIDTQYF. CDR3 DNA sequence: TGTGCCAGCAGCTTAAGGGGGACTAGCGGGGGTATAGATACGCAGTATTTT.

CDR3 sequence reads: CASSTYMTTNEKLFF. DNA for the CDR3: TGTGCCAGCAGTACCTACATGACAACTAATGAAAAACTGTTTTTT. The chain carries TRBV12-3 or TRBV12-4 and TRBJ1-4; D not resolved. The ends were cut back, 5 bases at V and 0 bases at J, with 10 bases in the middle. The CDR3 is 15 residues long.